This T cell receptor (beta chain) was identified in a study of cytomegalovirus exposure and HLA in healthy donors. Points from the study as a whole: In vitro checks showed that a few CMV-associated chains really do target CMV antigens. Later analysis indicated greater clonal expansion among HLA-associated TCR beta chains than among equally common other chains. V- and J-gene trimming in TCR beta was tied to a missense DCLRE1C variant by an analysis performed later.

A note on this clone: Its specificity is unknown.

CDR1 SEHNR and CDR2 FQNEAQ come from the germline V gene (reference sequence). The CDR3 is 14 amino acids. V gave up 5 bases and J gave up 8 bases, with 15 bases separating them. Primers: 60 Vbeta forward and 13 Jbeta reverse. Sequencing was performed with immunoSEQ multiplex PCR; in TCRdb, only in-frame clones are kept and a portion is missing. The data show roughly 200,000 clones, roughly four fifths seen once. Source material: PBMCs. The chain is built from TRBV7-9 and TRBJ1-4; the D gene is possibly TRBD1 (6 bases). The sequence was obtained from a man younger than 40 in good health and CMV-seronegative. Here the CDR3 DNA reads TGTGCCAGCAGCACACGACAGGTGGGGGAAAAACTGTTTTTT. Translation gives CASSTRQVGEKLFF.